Each of the 24 T cell receptor beta chains below was sequenced from the same sample in a study of blood T cell repertoires in COVID-19. Sequenced by immunoSEQ multiplex PCR; TCRdb stores in-frame clones only, minus some. The sample consists of approximately 470,000 clones, approximately 83% of them appearing once. The specimen was peripheral blood. These receptors originate from a human donor in a cohort sampled during active COVID-19.

This chain's CDR3 is CASSPFSEDEQFF. Here the CDR3 DNA reads TGTGCCAGCTCACCATTTAGTGAGGATGAGCAGTTCTTC. The chain links TRBV18 to TRBJ2-1; no clear D. Germline V lookup: CDR1 KGHSH, CDR2 LQKENI. The V gene lost 2 bases and the J gene lost 8 bases, with 10 bases spanning the gap. This CDR3 has 13 amino acids.

V and J are TRBV5-5 and TRBJ1-4, with 9 bases identical to TRBD1. The V gene's germline CDR1 is SGHKS and CDR2 YYEKEE (reference sequence). J was trimmed by 6 bases and V by 8 bases; bases with no gene match: 5. The CDR3 has 13 amino acids. The CDR3 DNA reads TGTGCCAGTAGGACAGGGGTGGATGAAAAACTGTTTTTT. Translated: CASRTGVDEKLFF.

This chain links TRBV29-1 with TRBJ2-1, with D possibly TRBD2 on 6 matching bases. Germline CDR1 SQVTM, CDR2 ANQGSEA. With 0 bases removed from V and 2 bases from J, the gap between germline ends came to 11 bases. The CDR3 length is 15 residues. CDR3 DNA: TGCAGCGTTGAAGACCCGGGGACTCCCTACAATGAGCAGTTCTTC. This encodes CSVEDPGTPYNEQFF.

This rearrangement joins TRBV7-6 to TRBJ1-5; D is perhaps TRBD1 (6 bases). Trimming pared 5 bases from V and 4 bases from J, leaving 15 bases between. Germline lookup yields CDR1 SGHVS and CDR2 FNYEAQ. The CDR3 covers 15 residues. CDR3 protein: CASSRQGLGNQPQHF. CDR3 bases: TGTGCCAGCAGCCGCCAGGGGTTAGGAAATCAGCCCCAGCATTTT.

The rearrangement joins TRBV7-8 to TRBJ2-1; weak D call: TRBD2 (5 bases). The CDR3 extends over 12 amino acids. Trimming shortened V by 1 base and J by 13 bases, and 11 bases separated the two germline ends. Germline assignment: CDR1 SGHVS and CDR2 FQNEAQ. CDR3 sequence: CASSLGGSAQFF. The CDR3 nucleotides are TGTGCCAGCAGCTTAGGGGGTAGCGCTCAGTTCTTC.

The genes are TRBV14 and TRBJ1-1, with D maybe TRBD1 (6 bases). Germline CDR1 SGHDN, CDR2 FVKESK. Trimming took 0 bases from V and 4 from J, leaving 15 bases between them. The CDR3 has 16 amino acids. CDR3 in DNA: TGTGCCAGCAGCCAAGACCAGGGGCAATTTTTCACTGAAGCTTTCTTT. This encodes CASSQDQGQFFTEAFF.

A remark on this clone: Other DNA sequences of this sample code for an identical CDR3. The chain is built from TRBV30 and TRBJ2-1; D call uncertain. This CDR3 has 13 residues. Germline V CDR1 and CDR2: GTSNPN, SVGIG (reference sequence). Trimming stripped 0 bases from V and 3 bases from J, with 6 bases between. The CDR3 sequence: CAWSVSGYNEQFF. DNA for the CDR3: TGTGCCTGGAGTGTTTCCGGCTACAATGAGCAGTTCTTC.

This chain joins TRBV12-3 or TRBV12-4 and TRBJ1-1; 7 nucleotides agree with TRBD1. The V gene end was trimmed by 5 bases and the J gene end by 6 bases; junction bases not matched to a gene: 0. The CDR3 loop spans 11 amino acids. CDR3 protein: CASSDRAEAFF. The DNA of the CDR3 is TGTGCCAGCAGTGACAGGGCTGAAGCTTTCTTT.

This clone was seen only a few times. The chain uses TRBV29-1 and TRBJ2-5; D possibly corresponds to TRBD1 (5 bases). V was trimmed by 4 bases and J by 3 bases, leaving 9 bases between them. The germline V gene encodes CDR1 SQVTM and CDR2 ANQGSEA. This CDR3 region has 12 residues. The CDR3 region is CSVGQTKETQYF. The CDR3 nucleotides read TGCAGCGTTGGACAGACAAAAGAGACCCAGTACTTC.

The chain uses TRBV7-4 and TRBJ2-7, with D maybe TRBD2 (6 bases). V was trimmed by 6 bases and J by 4 bases, leaving 22 bases between them. CDR3 size: 16 residues. From germline, CDR1 is SGHVT and CDR2 SQSDAQ. The CDR3 is CASRPPAWRVSYEQYF. The CDR3 nucleotides are TGTGCCAGCAGACCGCCAGCGTGGAGGGTTAGTTACGAGCAGTACTTC.

The chain carries TRBV3-1 (or the pseudogene TRBV3-2) and TRBJ1-6; 9 nucleotides agree with TRBD1. Germline CDR1 is LGHDT and CDR2 is YNNKEL (reference sequence). After removal of 4 bases from V and 7 bases from J, the junction contained 2 bases not matched to a gene. The CDR3 runs to 14 residues. This CDR3 reads CASSPGTGNSPLHF. CDR3 DNA: TGTGCCAGCAGCCCCGGGACAGGGAATTCACCCCTCCACTTT.

This rearrangement joins TRBV7-8 to TRBJ2-7, with D maybe TRBD2 (5 bases). V lost 0 bases to trimming and J lost 3 bases, with 15 bases between them. CDR3 length: 16 amino acids. The germline gives CDR1 SGHVS, CDR2 FQNEAQ. The DNA for the CDR3 is TGTGCCAGCAGCTTAGCGCCCCCGGGAACCGGCTACGAGCAGTACTTC. Translation: CASSLAPPGTGYEQYF.

This chain joins TRBV2 and TRBJ2-5; D uncertain. V was cut by 6 bases and J by 3 bases, with 23 bases left in between. From germline, CDR1 is SNHLY and CDR2 FYNNEI. CDR3 size: 17 residues. The CDR3 region has the DNA TGTGCCAGCAGCGTCTTTCGCGACTTTGCTAAGGAAGAGACCCAGTACTTC. Protein sequence: CASSVFRDFAKEETQYF.

CDR3 loop: CASSVSGSNTGELFF. The CDR3 DNA sequence: TGTGCCAGCAGCGTTAGCGGATCGAACACCGGGGAGCTGTTTTTT. The J gene is TRBJ2-2, the V gene TRBV11-2, with D perhaps TRBD2 (6 bases). The germline V and J ends were trimmed by 5 bases and 0 bases, with 10 bases remaining between them. CDR1 and CDR2 from the germline V gene are SGHAT and FQNNGV. This CDR3 is 15 amino acids long.

The rearrangement joins TRBV24-1 to TRBJ2-5, with a possible D match to TRBD2 (5 bases). This CDR3 has 15 amino acids. Germline V gene data show CDR1 as KGHDR and CDR2 as SFDVKD. The V gene lost 4 bases and the J gene lost 2 bases, with 13 bases spanning the gap. For the CDR3, the DNA is TGTGCCACCAGTGACCGGCGGACTCTACAAGAGACCCAGTACTTC. Translated: CATSDRRTLQETQYF.

To note about this clone: Relative to the germline gene, one junction end is altered; a read error may explain this. This chain connects TRBV7-7 to TRBJ2-2; TRBD2 might be the D (5 bases). CDR1 SSHAT and CDR2 FNYEAQ come from the germline V gene (reference sequence). The length of the CDR3 is 15 residues. CDR3 DNA: TGTGCTAGCAGCTTAGACCCTAGCCCCCCCGGGGAGCTGTTTTTT. Encoded protein: CASSLDPSPPGELFF.

The V call is TRBV12-5, the J call TRBJ1-4; D might be TRBD1 (5 bases). The germline V gene has CDR1 LGHNT and CDR2 FRNRAP. The CDR3 length is 15 residues. V was shortened by 6 bases and J by 5 bases, with 16 bases between the two germline ends. Here the CDR3 reads CASGPPGLGNEKLFF. As DNA, the CDR3 is TGTGCTAGTGGCCCACCGGGACTCGGGAATGAAAAACTGTTTTTT.

This sequence joins TRBV15 and TRBJ2-1; TRBD2 aligns across 10 bases. The CDR3 is 14 residues long. V lost 5 bases to trimming and J lost 4 bases; unmatched junction nucleotides: 2. Per germline, CDR1 LNHNV and CDR2 YYDKDF (reference sequence). The CDR3: CATSGLAAYNEQFF. The CDR3 coding sequence is TGTGCCACCAGCGGACTAGCGGCGTACAATGAGCAGTTCTTC.

The rearrangement links TRBV12-3 or TRBV12-4 to TRBJ2-3, with D uncertain. This CDR3 contains 13 residues. The V and J ends lost 5 bases and 5 bases respectively, with 11 bases between them. As DNA, the CDR3 is TGTGCCAGCAGTCTCCTGACTCGAGATACGCAGTATTTT. Translation: CASSLLTRDTQYF.

The chain employs TRBV28 and TRBJ1-1; D perhaps matches TRBD1 (6 bases). The CDR3 extends over 16 amino acids. V was trimmed by 4 bases and J by 0 bases, leaving 15 bases between them. Germline V lookup: CDR1 MDHEN, CDR2 SYDVKM. CDR3 sequence: CASSSRTARMNTEAFF. The CDR3 DNA is TGTGCCAGCAGTTCCCGGACAGCCCGCATGAACACTGAAGCTTTCTTT.

The chain uses TRBV19 and TRBJ1-4; possible D gene TRBD1, 5 bases. Germline V gene data show CDR1 as LNHDA and CDR2 as SQIVND (reference sequence). The V gene lost 3 bases and the J gene lost 2 bases, with 10 bases spanning the gap. CDR3 length equals 15 residues. The CDR3 sequence is CASSMAGLTNEKLFF. DNA for the CDR3: TGTGCCAGTAGTATGGCAGGGCTGACTAATGAAAAACTGTTTTTT.

With regard to this clone: Other DNA sequences in the same sample also yield this CDR3. V and J are TRBV25-1 and TRBJ1-5, with 7 positions matching TRBD1. Germline assignment: CDR1 MGHDK and CDR2 SYGVNS. The CDR3 runs 13 residues. J gave up 7 bases and V 6 bases, and 6 bases lay outside the gene matches. The chain's CDR3 is CASSDRVGQPQHF. The CDR3, as DNA: TGTGCCAGCAGCGACAGGGTTGGCCAGCCCCAGCATTTT. Full variable domain (outside the CDR3, taken from reference TRBV25-1 and TRBJ1-5): EADIYQTPRYLVIGTGKKITLECSQTMGHDKMYWYQQDPGMELHLIHYSYGVNSTEKGDLSSESTVSRIRTEHFPLTLESARPSHTSQYLCASSDRVGQPQHFGDGTRLSIL.

The rearrangement joins TRBV9 to TRBJ1-2, with D possibly being TRBD1 (5 bases). Trimming stripped 3 bases from V and 5 bases from J, with 17 bases between. The CDR3 consists of 15 residues. The germline V gene encodes CDR1 SGDLS and CDR2 YYNGEE. CDR3 sequence: CASSAVPGSRYGYTF. Here the CDR3 DNA reads TGTGCCAGCAGCGCCGTACCAGGGTCGAGGTATGGCTACACCTTC.

V and J are TRBV29-1 and TRBJ2-2; D unresolved. Trimming took off 4 bases at V and 6 bases at J, with 6 bases between the two ends. This CDR3 spans 11 amino acids. Germline loops: CDR1 SQVTM, CDR2 ANQGSEA. The CDR3: CSVGRSGELFF. CDR3 sequence (DNA): TGCAGCGTTGGGCGGTCCGGGGAGCTGTTTTTT.